The rows below give T cell receptor beta chains drawn from one sample of a study of blood T cells in healthy people across ages. Each CDR3 protein is one row after TCRdb ran MiXCR on the 5' RACE reads. The table has under 2 million distinct CDR3 sequences, about 31% seen once. Material for sequencing was blood. The receptors originated from a woman in her 30s in good health. Each CDR3 is given with its conserved first and last residue. The order of the fields is CDR3 length, D gene, clone size, V gene, J gene, CDR3 DNA, CDR3 protein. D genes are given only for firm matches. Not every row has a clone size; where given, it reads once, few, many or a size class.

length: 15; D: -; size: -; V: TRBV6-2/TRBV6-3; J: TRBJ2-3; DNA: TGTGCCAGCAGTTACGGGGACATCGCGGGAAATACGCAGTATTTT; CDR3: CASSYGDIAGNTQYF
length: 15; D: -; size: few; V: TRBV20-1; J: TRBJ1-6; DNA: TGCAGTGCTACACACTCAGGGTTTTCCGCTTCACCCCTCCACTTT; CDR3: CSATHSGFSASPLHF
length: 16; D: TRBD1; size: few; V: TRBV20-1; J: TRBJ2-5; DNA: TGCAGTGCTAGAGACCGAGACAGGGAACTACAAGAGACCCAGTACTTC; CDR3: CSARDRDRELQETQYF
length: 17; D: TRBD2; size: few; V: TRBV28; J: TRBJ2-3; DNA: TGTGCCAGCAGTACCCCGGGACTAGCGGGAAGCACAGATACGCAGTATTTT; CDR3: CASSTPGLAGSTDTQYF
length: 14; D: -; size: -; V: TRBV3-1; J: TRBJ1-2; DNA: TGTGCCAGCAGCCAGTTTCTCGGCGGGTATGGCTACACCTTC; CDR3: CASSQFLGGYGYTF
length: 15; D: TRBD2; size: -; V: TRBV6-6; J: TRBJ2-3; DNA: TGTGCCAGCATCTTGCGGGGGTTAGTCACAGATACGCAGTATTTT; CDR3: CASILRGLVTDTQYF
length: 14; D: -; size: -; V: TRBV4-1; J: TRBJ1-1; DNA: TGCGCCAGCAGCCAAGGTGTCAGCCTCACTGAAGCTTTCTTT; CDR3: CASSQGVSLTEAFF
length: 14; D: -; size: few; V: TRBV9; J: TRBJ1-2; DNA: TGTGCCAGCAGCGTAAGCCGCCTGGGCTATGGCTACACCTTC; CDR3: CASSVSRLGYGYTF
length: 11; D: -; size: once; V: TRBV10-3; J: TRBJ2-1; DNA: TGTGCCATCAGTGAGAGTAATGAGCGGTTCTTC; CDR3: CAISESNERFF
length: 14; D: -; size: few; V: TRBV4-1; J: TRBJ1-1; DNA: TGCGCCAGCAGCCAAGATCTCGCGGGCGCTGAAGCTTTCTTT; CDR3: CASSQDLAGAEAFF
length: 14; D: -; size: -; V: TRBV30; J: TRBJ1-1; DNA: TGTGCCTGGAGTAGGGCAGGCATGAACACTGAAGCTTTCTTT; CDR3: CAWSRAGMNTEAFF
length: 15; D: TRBD2; size: -; V: TRBV5-1; J: TRBJ2-3; DNA: TGCGCCAGCAGCTTAGGGACTAGTATCGCAGATACGCAGTATTTT; CDR3: CASSLGTSIADTQYF
length: 16; D: TRBD2; size: -; V: TRBV5-1; J: TRBJ2-1; DNA: TGCGCCAGCAAAAGCGGGGGGGCGGGCTCCTACAATGAGCAGTTCTTC; CDR3: CASKSGGAGSYNEQFF
length: 12; D: -; size: few; V: TRBV6-5; J: TRBJ2-5; DNA: TGTGCCAGCAGTTTTCTAGAACAAAGGCAGTACTTC; CDR3: CASSFLEQRQYF
length: 14; D: -; size: many; V: TRBV7-6; J: TRBJ2-7; DNA: TGTGCCAGCAGCTCAGGGCGAGGGCTCGACGAGCAGTACTTC; CDR3: CASSSGRGLDEQYF
length: 15; D: -; size: -; V: TRBV4-2; J: TRBJ2-1; DNA: TGTGCCAGCAGCCAAGGGGATATGGAGCGACAGACCCAGTTCTTC; CDR3: CASSQGDMERQTQFF
length: 13; D: -; size: -; V: TRBV29-1; J: TRBJ1-2; DNA: -; CDR3: CSVADPANYGCTF
length: 15; D: TRBD1; size: -; V: TRBV14; J: TRBJ1-1; DNA: TGTGCCAGCAGCCAAGATCGCCAGGGGGCTCAGGAAGCTTTCTTT; CDR3: CASSQDRQGAQEAFF
length: 16; D: -; size: many; V: TRBV11-2; J: TRBJ2-1; DNA: TGTGCCAGCAGCTCACTGAGGGGCAACTCCTACAATGAGCAGTTCTTC; CDR3: CASSSLRGNSYNEQFF
length: 15; D: -; size: -; V: TRBV7-3; J: TRBJ2-1; DNA: TGTGCCAGCAGCTTATTCGGAAATAGCGAGGACGAGCAGTTCTTC; CDR3: CASSLFGNSEDEQFF
length: 17; D: TRBD1; size: few; V: TRBV27; J: TRBJ1-2; DNA: TGTGCCAGCAGTGGAAAACAGGGGGCACTCTCCTACTATGGCTACACCTTC; CDR3: CASSGKQGALSYYGYTF
length: 13; D: TRBD2; size: -; V: TRBV2; J: TRBJ2-7; DNA: TGTGCCAGCGGACTAGCGGGAGAAAGCGAGCAGTACTTC; CDR3: CASGLAGESEQYF
length: 15; D: TRBD1; size: -; V: TRBV4-1; J: TRBJ1-2; DNA: TGCGCCAGCAGCCAAGATCGAACAGGGGCATATGGCTACACCTTC; CDR3: CASSQDRTGAYGYTF
length: 14; D: TRBD1; size: -; V: TRBV7-2; J: TRBJ2-1; DNA: TGTGCCAGCTGCCGGGACAGGGGGATAAATGAGCAGTTCTTC; CDR3: CASCRDRGINEQFF
length: 16; D: -; size: few; V: TRBV13; J: TRBJ1-1; DNA: TGTGCCAGCAGCCTAGCCCCGGCGGGTATGAACACTGAAGCTTTCTTT; CDR3: CASSLAPAGMNTEAFF
length: 14; D: TRBD2; size: -; V: TRBV18; J: TRBJ2-3; DNA: TGTGCCAGCTCACCGCGGGGGTACCCAGATACGCAGTATTTT; CDR3: CASSPRGYPDTQYF
length: 17; D: -; size: -; V: TRBV4-1; J: TRBJ2-7; DNA: TGCGCCAGCAGCCAAGATCGGGTTAGTGGGGGGTCCTACGAGCAGTACTTC; CDR3: CASSQDRVSGGSYEQYF
length: 13; D: -; size: -; V: TRBV9; J: TRBJ2-1; DNA: TGTGCCAGCAGCGTAGGGGAGGCGGGCCAGCAGTTCTTC; CDR3: CASSVGEAGQQFF
length: 13; D: TRBD2; size: few; V: TRBV20-1; J: TRBJ2-7; DNA: TGCAGTGCTTCCCGGACTAGCTTCTACGAGCAGTACTTC; CDR3: CSASRTSFYEQYF
length: 16; D: -; size: -; V: TRBV5-1; J: TRBJ2-7; DNA: TGCGACAGCAGCTTGGAGCCGCCGGGGAACGTCTACGAGCAGTACTTC; CDR3: CDSSLEPPGNVYEQYF
length: 13; D: -; size: -; V: TRBV11-1; J: TRBJ2-1; DNA: TGTGCCAGCAGCTTAAGTACGGGGGTTGAGCAGTTCTTC; CDR3: CASSLSTGVEQFF
length: 12; D: -; size: once; V: TRBV28; J: TRBJ1-2; DNA: TGTGCCAGCAGTTCCCTCGGGACATCTGACACCTTC; CDR3: CASSSLGTSDTF
length: 13; D: -; size: -; V: TRBV10-3; J: TRBJ1-6; DNA: TGTGCCATCACGCCCGACCGGAATTCACCCCTCCACTTT; CDR3: CAITPDRNSPLHF
length: 16; D: TRBD2; size: few; V: TRBV3-1; J: TRBJ2-7; DNA: TGTGCCAGCAGCACTGCTAGCGGGATATTCTCCTACGAGCAGTACTTC; CDR3: CASSTASGIFSYEQYF
length: 14; D: -; size: -; V: TRBV3-1; J: TRBJ2-5; DNA: TGTGCCAGCAGCACCGGGCGGGGACAAGAGACCCAGTACTTC; CDR3: CASSTGRGQETQYF
length: 15; D: -; size: -; V: TRBV27; J: TRBJ2-7; DNA: TGTGCCAGCAGTTTAGACGCCTTAAGAGGTTACGAGCAGTACTTC; CDR3: CASSLDALRGYEQYF
length: 15; D: -; size: few; V: TRBV18; J: TRBJ2-5; DNA: TGTGCCAGCTCACCATCGGAAAGGGCCCAAGAGACCCAGTACTTC; CDR3: CASSPSERAQETQYF
length: 16; D: TRBD2; size: many; V: TRBV7-9; J: TRBJ2-1; DNA: TGTGCCAGCAGCCCCAATAGCGGGAGGGGGTCCAATGAGCAGTTCTTC; CDR3: CASSPNSGRGSNEQFF
length: 15; D: TRBD1; size: many; V: TRBV6-2/TRBV6-3; J: TRBJ2-4; DNA: TGTGCCAGCAGTCGGGGGACAGGGAGATTGGACATTCAGTACTTC; CDR3: CASSRGTGRLDIQYF
length: 13; D: -; size: many; V: TRBV10-3; J: TRBJ2-3; DNA: TGTGCCATCAGTCTTGACGCACCAGATACGCAGTATTTT; CDR3: CAISLDAPDTQYF
length: 17; D: -; size: -; V: TRBV29-1; J: TRBJ1-2; DNA: TGCAGCGCCCGTAAAAGGGGGGCAGGGAGTGATAACTATGGCTACACCTTC; CDR3: CSARKRGAGSDNYGYTF
length: 17; D: TRBD2; size: few; V: TRBV3-1; J: TRBJ2-7; DNA: TGTGCCAGCAGCCACCTTACGAGGCGGGGGGGCGCCGACGAGCAGTACTTC; CDR3: CASSHLTRRGGADEQYF
length: 14; D: -; size: few; V: TRBV7-2; J: TRBJ2-5; DNA: TGTGCCAGCAGCCAAGACTTAAGCCAAGAGACCCAGTACTTC; CDR3: CASSQDLSQETQYF
length: 15; D: -; size: -; V: TRBV9; J: TRBJ2-3; DNA: TGTGCCAGCAGCCCTGGAGTAGCGAACACAGATACGCAGTATTTT; CDR3: CASSPGVANTDTQYF
length: 16; D: TRBD2; size: few; V: TRBV4-2; J: TRBJ2-3; DNA: TGTGCCAGCAGCCAATCACCGGGACTAGCTACAGATACGCAGTATTTT; CDR3: CASSQSPGLATDTQYF
length: 15; D: -; size: -; V: TRBV6-5; J: TRBJ2-3; DNA: TGTGCCAGCGGTAGGGGGGGCGGTGGCACAGATACGCAGTATTTT; CDR3: CASGRGGGGTDTQYF
length: 14; D: TRBD1; size: -; V: TRBV7-9; J: TRBJ2-5; DNA: TGTGCCAGCAGCTCCTACAGGGGGTGGGATGAGCAGTACTTC; CDR3: CASSSYRGWDEQYF
length: 16; D: -; size: -; V: TRBV6-1; J: TRBJ2-6; DNA: TGTGCCAGCAGTCCCCGATGGACATGGGGGGCCAACGTCCTGACTTTC; CDR3: CASSPRWTWGANVLTF
length: 15; D: -; size: -; V: TRBV20-1; J: TRBJ1-6; DNA: TGCAGTGCTAGAGTACAGGGTTTGGGGAATTCACCCCTCCACTTT; CDR3: CSARVQGLGNSPLHF
length: 15; D: TRBD1; size: -; V: TRBV7-9; J: TRBJ1-2; DNA: TGTGCCAGCAGCTCCTCACCGGGACAGAATTATGGCTACACCTTC; CDR3: CASSSSPGQNYGYTF
length: 13; D: -; size: -; V: TRBV28; J: TRBJ1-2; DNA: TGTGCCAGCAGTGGGAGAATGATCTATGGCTACACCTTC; CDR3: CASSGRMIYGYTF
length: 17; D: TRBD2; size: few; V: TRBV4-1; J: TRBJ2-1; DNA: TGCGCCAGCAGCGCCCCCGGTAGGACTAGCGGATACAATGAGCAGTTCTTC; CDR3: CASSAPGRTSGYNEQFF
length: 15; D: -; size: few; V: TRBV2; J: TRBJ1-2; DNA: TGTGCCAGCAGTGAAGGCTGGCAGGGCCTGAATGGCTACACCTTC; CDR3: CASSEGWQGLNGYTF
length: 14; D: -; size: few; V: TRBV7-9; J: TRBJ2-7; DNA: TGTGCCAGCAGCTTCGGGGCAGGGACCTACGAGCAGTACTTC; CDR3: CASSFGAGTYEQYF
length: 14; D: -; size: -; V: TRBV30; J: TRBJ2-7; DNA: TGTGCCTGGAGGGTACGACAGGAAGCCTACGAGCAGTACTTC; CDR3: CAWRVRQEAYEQYF